The clone carrying this T cell receptor (beta chain) has only a few counts. The target antigen is unknown. The data were obtained in a study of beta chain features in type 1 diabetes. For the study at large: Under 140,000,000 sorted cells were examined across all samples.

Study-wide results and caveats: Shorter TCRB CDR3s, moderately but significantly so, were found in Type 1 diabetes patients in all four CD4+ subsets. A definitive answer on HLA type influencing TCRB rearrangement was not reached here.

Each of the sorted populations had a purity greater than 95%. The investigators reverse transcribed all of the isolated RNA, so they sequenced expressed TCRB transcripts. Profiling relied on immunoSEQ multiplex PCR, and the TCRdb table lists in-frame clones only, not all of them. The profile shows 600,000 to 700,000 clones, 13% of them singletons. CDR3 length: 12 residues. Trimming cost V 6 bases and J 5 bases, with 13 bases left between them. From germline, CDR1 is SQVTM and CDR2 ANQGSEA. Input material: naive CD4+ T cells from blood. The chain joins TRBV29-1 to TRBJ2-5, with a weak D call TRBD1 (5 bases). This TCR came from a man aged 18 to 30 with type 1 diabetes. CDR3: CSVGHTGETQYF. The CDR3 region has the DNA TGCAGCGTCGGACATACCGGGGAGACCCAGTACTTC.